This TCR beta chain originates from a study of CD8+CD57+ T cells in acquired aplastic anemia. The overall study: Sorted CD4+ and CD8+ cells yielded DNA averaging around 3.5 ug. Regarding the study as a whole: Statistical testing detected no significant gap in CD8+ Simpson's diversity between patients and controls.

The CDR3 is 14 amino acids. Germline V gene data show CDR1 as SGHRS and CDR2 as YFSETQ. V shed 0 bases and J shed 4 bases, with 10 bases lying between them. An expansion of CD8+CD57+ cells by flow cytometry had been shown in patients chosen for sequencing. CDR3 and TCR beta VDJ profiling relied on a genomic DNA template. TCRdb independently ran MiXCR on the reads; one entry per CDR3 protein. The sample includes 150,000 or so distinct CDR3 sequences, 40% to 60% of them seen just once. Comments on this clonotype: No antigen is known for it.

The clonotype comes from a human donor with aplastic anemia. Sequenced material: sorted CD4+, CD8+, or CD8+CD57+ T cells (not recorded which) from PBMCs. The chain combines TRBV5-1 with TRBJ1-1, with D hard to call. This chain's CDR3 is CASSLDMMGTEAFF. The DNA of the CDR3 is TGCGCCAGCAGCTTGGACATGATGGGCACTGAAGCTTTCTTT.